This T cell receptor beta chain was sequenced for a study of blood T cell repertoires in COVID-19. Overall study: Material from acute and convalescent COVID-19 was sourced from the United States, Italy and Spain. Sources were T cells, B-cell-depleted T cells, or PBMCs; the material itself was cDNA or gDNA.

As handled by the study authors: Reference gene primers were amplified, and this amplification served to estimate nucleated cell counts. Measured with immunoSEQ multiplex PCR; TCRdb has only the in-frame clones, and not every one. D and trimming were read from the DNA, whereas the V and J calls and clone size are those reported in that table. This sample has about 80,000 clones; 70% to 90% occur once, and the top ten carry more than 4.5%. The germline V gene encodes CDR1 LNHNV and CDR2 YYDKDF (reference sequence). The V gene lost 0 bases and the J gene lost 6 bases, with 9 bases spanning the gap. This CDR3 comprises 13 residues.

Sequencing was performed on peripheral blood. This clonotype originated in an elderly woman with acute or convalescent COVID-19. This chain uses TRBV15 with TRBJ2-7; D unresolved. The CDR3 region has the DNA TGTGCCACCAGCAGAGATTCCTTCAGCGAGCAGTACTTC. This codes for CATSRDSFSEQYF.